This T cell receptor (beta chain) is from a study of blood T cell repertoires in COVID-19. The overall study: Both acute and convalescent COVID-19 samples were obtained from the United States, Italy and Spain.

This clone was counted a single time. The CDR3 sequence is 15 residues long. V was pared by 5 bases and J by 5 bases, with 7 bases of the junction left unmatched. Per germline, CDR1 MNHEY and CDR2 SVGAGI. It was during active infection that Seattle patients were enrolled and then longitudinally followed. As handled by the study authors: Reference gene primers were amplified, and this amplification served to estimate nucleated cell counts. Assay used: immunoSEQ multiplex PCR; TCRdb lists only in-frame clones, some missing. The V and J calls and clone size were taken over from that table, and D and trimming were inferred from the DNA. Of 150,000 to 200,000 clones listed, roughly 81% are singletons.

Sequenced sample: peripheral blood. This receptor was taken from a woman older than 75 with COVID-19, enrolled during active disease. V usage is TRBV6-5 and J usage is TRBJ1-4; 8 nucleotides align to TRBD1. In DNA, the CDR3 is TGTGCCAGCAGTCGTACAGGGGGGTTAAATGAAAAACTGTTTTTT. Translating it yields CASSRTGGLNEKLFF.